The sequence of this T cell receptor beta chain was determined in a study of OX40 agonist ivuxolimab in advanced cancers. Overall study: Patients with prior anti-PD-1, anti-PD-L1 or anti-CTLA-4 therapy were eligible; 40% had some. A partial response was reached by three patients: one with hepatocellular carcinoma and two with cutaneous melanoma.

Remarks on this clone: What it recognizes is unknown.

Whole-study findings and limits: Within 6 weeks, CD4+ and CD8+ blood T cells expanded clonally at 0.1 to 3.0 mg/kg. Partly responding patients at 0.1-3.0 mg/kg showed some of the smallest clonal expansion.

V lost 0 bases, J lost 7 bases, and 8 bases lay in between. Germline V gene sequence: CDR1 SGDLS, CDR2 YYNGEE. The CDR3 extends over 13 amino acids. TCRdb's copy holds only in-frame clones and misses some; the assay was immunoSEQ multiplex PCR. This sample has around 68,000 clones, with about 89% found just once. The source is an adult with an advanced solid tumor such as melanoma, head and neck, liver or kidney cancer. This specimen consisted of CD4+ or CD8+ T cells sorted from blood, obtained in a trial of the OX40 agonist ivuxolimab. The rearrangement joins TRBV9 to TRBJ2-1; D unresolved. The CDR3 is CASSVATLNEQFF. The CDR3 bases are TGTGCCAGCAGCGTAGCTACCTTGAATGAGCAGTTCTTC.